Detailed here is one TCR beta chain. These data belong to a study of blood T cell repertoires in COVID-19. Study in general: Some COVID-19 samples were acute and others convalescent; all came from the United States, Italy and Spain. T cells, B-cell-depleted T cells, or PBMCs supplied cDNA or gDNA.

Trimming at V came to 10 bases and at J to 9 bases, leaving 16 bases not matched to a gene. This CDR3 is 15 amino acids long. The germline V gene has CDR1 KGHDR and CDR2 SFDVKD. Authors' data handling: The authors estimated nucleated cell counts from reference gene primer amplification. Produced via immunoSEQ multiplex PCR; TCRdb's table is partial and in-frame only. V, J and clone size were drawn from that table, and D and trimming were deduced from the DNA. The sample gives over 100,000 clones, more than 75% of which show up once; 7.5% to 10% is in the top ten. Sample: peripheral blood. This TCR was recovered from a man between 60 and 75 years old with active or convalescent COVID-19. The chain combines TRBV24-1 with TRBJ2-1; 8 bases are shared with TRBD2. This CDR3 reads CATADPGLVSAEQFF. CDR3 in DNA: TGTGCCACTGCCGACCCGGGACTAGTAAGTGCTGAGCAGTTCTTC.